Presented here are 29 T cell receptor beta chains from one specimen sequenced in a study of Graves' ophthalmopathy and Graves' hyperthyroidism. The study amplified TCR beta CDR3 regions using RNA transcripts. The first round was an RT-PCR with HTBI primers, and the second round was a multiplex PCR. TCRdb called the multiplex PCR reads again in MiXCR, with one record for every CDR3 protein. Of a few hundred thousand distinct CDR3 sequences detected, just over 15% appear once; the ten largest clones hold roughly 7%. Sequencing used peripheral blood. Receptors were obtained from a woman aged 18-35 years with stable Graves' hyperthyroidism.

The V and J genes are TRBV6-2 or TRBV6-3 and TRBJ2-2; the D is unclear. V shed 3 bases and J shed 1 base, with 6 bases lying between them. The CDR3 is made up of 14 amino acids. Germline V gives CDR1 MNHEY, CDR2 SVGEGT. CDR3 sequence: CASSYRQNTGELFF. CDR3 nucleotide sequence: TGTGCCAGCAGTTATAGACAGAACACCGGGGAGCTGTTTTTT.

At least ten counts were recorded for this clonotype. This chain uses TRBV5-1 with TRBJ2-7; D perhaps matches TRBD2 (5 bases). The V gene's germline CDR1 is SGHRS and CDR2 YFSETQ. The CDR3 has 14 amino acids. V was cut by 0 bases and J by 3 bases, with 10 bases left in between. The CDR3 is CASSLGLLNYEQYF. DNA of the CDR3: TGCGCCAGCAGCTTGGGACTACTAAACTACGAGCAGTACTTC.

This clonotype was seen many times. This rearrangement joins TRBV20-1 to TRBJ1-6, with 10 positions matching TRBD1. The CDR3 runs 14 residues. J was trimmed by 10 bases and V by 8 bases; bases with no gene match: 11. Germline V CDR1 and CDR2: DFQATT, SNEGSKA (reference sequence). CDR3 loop: CSLGRDRGGSPLHF. The DNA of the CDR3 is TGCAGTTTGGGGAGGGACAGGGGAGGATCACCCCTCCACTTT.

This clonotype has ten or more counts. The rearrangement links TRBV6-2 or TRBV6-3 to TRBJ2-7, with 9 bases lining up with TRBD1. V shed 4 bases and J 7 bases; nucleotides not matched to a gene: 14. The CDR3 is 16 residues long. The V gene's germline CDR1 is MNHEY and CDR2 SVGEGT. CDR3 in DNA: TGTGCCAGCAGTTCCTCCGGGACAGGGCATCTACGGGAGCAGTACTTC. Translation gives CASSSSGTGHLREQYF.

This clonotype has ten or more counts. The chain is built from TRBV28 and TRBJ2-2, with no clear D. The CDR3 is made up of 14 amino acids. V lost 8 bases, J lost 6 bases, and 16 bases lay in between. CDR1 is MDHEN, CDR2 SYDVKM, per germline. In nucleotides, the CDR3 is TGTGCCAGCGGAAGGGTACAGAGGTCCGGGGAGCTGTTTTTT. This encodes CASGRVQRSGELFF.

This clonotype was recorded many times. The J gene is TRBJ2-5, the V gene TRBV6-5; 7 nucleotides align to TRBD2. V lost 7 bases and J lost 1; bases outside the gene matches: 9. This CDR3 spans 15 amino acids. The V gene's germline CDR1 is MNHEY and CDR2 SVGAGI. The CDR3 sequence is CASTNLGGRQETQYF. For the CDR3, the DNA is TGTGCCAGCACCAACCTGGGAGGGCGCCAAGAGACCCAGTACTTC.

This clonotype was counted ten times or more. V usage is TRBV19 and J usage is TRBJ1-1; unclear D gene. CDR3 size: 13 residues. V shed 7 bases and J shed 5 bases, with 14 bases lying between them. The V gene's germline CDR1 is LNHDA and CDR2 SQIVND (reference sequence). CDR3: CASKGLGRTEAFF. DNA for the CDR3: TGTGCCAGTAAAGGACTTGGGAGGACTGAAGCTTTCTTT.

This clonotype has more than one count but fewer than ten. The J gene is TRBJ1-5, the V gene TRBV11-3; tentative D call: TRBD1 (6 bases). CDR3 size: 15 residues. V was trimmed by 2 bases and J by 4 bases, leaving 12 bases between them. CDR1 SGHNT and CDR2 YENEEA come from the germline V gene. CDR3 coding DNA: TGTGCCAGCAGCTTACCGGGACACCTGAATCAGCCCCAGCATTTT. Translating gives CASSLPGHLNQPQHF.

This clonotype came up many times. A much larger clone is a single base away; this may be a read error. The final CDR3 position lacks the conserved phenylalanine or tryptophan, pointing to a likely read error. The chain uses TRBV7-2 and TRBJ2-7; D call uncertain. Trimming removed 7 bases at V and 4 bases at J, with 14 bases between. CDR1 and CDR2 from the germline V gene are SGHTA and FQGNSA. The length of the CDR3 is 13 residues. CDR3 residues: CASNLKVGYEQYL. CDR3 coding DNA: TGTGCCAGCAACCTTAAGGTCGGATACGAGCAGTACCTC.

The table lists this clonotype with many counts. The chain combines TRBV18 with TRBJ2-5, with D possibly TRBD2 on 6 matching bases. Germline CDR1 and CDR2: KGHSH and LQKENI. The ends were cut back, 3 bases at V and 5 bases at J, with 13 bases in the middle. The CDR3 consists of 14 residues. This CDR3 reads CASSPSTSWETQYF. The CDR3 DNA sequence: TGTGCCAGCTCACCCTCGACTAGTTGGGAGACCCAGTACTTC.

In regard to this clonotype: A much larger clone sits a single nucleotide away, making a read error possible. The CDR3 carries no conserved terminal phenylalanine or tryptophan, so it likely arises from a read error. The DNA is left out, because the CDR3 cannot be placed on it with certainty; the CDR3 is given as TCRdb lists it. The chain employs TRBV6-2 or TRBV6-3 and TRBJ1-5; the table's D call TRBD1 went unverified against the DNA. A total of 12 residues make up the CDR3, ends included. Germline V gene lookup returns CDR1 MNHEY and CDR2 SVGEGT. This CDR3 is CASSRDRTPMDL.

This clonotype showed up just a few times. V and J are TRBV4-1 and TRBJ1-2; 8 bases match TRBD1. Germline CDR1 reads MGHRA; CDR2 reads YSYEKL. Trimming cost V 0 bases and J 7 bases; bases outside gene matches: 10. The CDR3 contains 16 residues. For the CDR3, the DNA is TGCGCCAGCAGCCAAGAAGCGGGCAGGGGGCTTGGTGGCTACACCTTC. Translating gives CASSQEAGRGLGGYTF.

V gene TRBV12-3 or TRBV12-4 combines with J gene TRBJ1-4; TRBD1 aligns across 9 bases. This CDR3 has 15 residues. After removal of 6 bases from V and 9 bases from J, the junction contained 11 bases not matched to a gene. The CDR3: CASRTTGTGPKKLFF. Written as DNA, the CDR3 is TGTGCCAGCAGGACCACCGGGACAGGGCCTAAAAAACTGTTTTTT.

This clonotype was picked up many times. This chain joins TRBV12-3 or TRBV12-4 and TRBJ1-1; D ambiguous. Trimming stripped 5 bases from V and 0 bases from J, with 4 bases between. The CDR3 runs to 12 residues. In DNA form, the CDR3 reads TGTGCCAGCAGTATAGTGAACACTGAAGCTTTCTTT. This translates into CASSIVNTEAFF.

The J gene is TRBJ2-7, the V gene TRBV4-1; D may be TRBD1 or TRBD2 (5 bases each). The CDR3 runs 15 residues. Germline V gene lookup returns CDR1 MGHRA and CDR2 YSYEKL. Trimming removed 3 bases from V and 2 bases from J, with 14 bases in between. Here the CDR3 DNA reads TGCGCCAGCAGCCAGACGGGGCCGCGCACCTACGAGCAGTACTTC. It is translated as CASSQTGPRTYEQYF.

This clonotype occurred a few times. The chain joins TRBV2 to TRBJ1-2; a possible D gene is TRBD1 (5 bases). The CDR3 has 13 residues. Germline CDR1 reads SNHLY; CDR2 reads FYNNEI. V lost 11 bases and J 8 bases, leaving 21 bases between the germline ends. The CDR3 region has the DNA TGTGCCGGGAATTTGGGGACCCCCTCCGGCTACACCTTC. Residues: CAGNLGTPSGYTF.

Only a few counts were recorded for this clonotype. The J gene is TRBJ2-7, the V gene TRBV5-1; D is tentatively TRBD1 or TRBD2 (5 bases each). This CDR3 is 17 amino acids long. Trimming took 0 bases from V and 0 from J, leaving 16 bases between them. The germline V gene encodes CDR1 SGHRS and CDR2 YFSETQ. The CDR3 DNA is TGCGCCAGCAGCTTGGCTTGGGACGCCCGCAACTCCTACGAGCAGTACTTC. This sequence encodes CASSLAWDARNSYEQYF. Combining the CDR3 with reference TRBV5-1 and TRBJ2-7 gives the whole variable domain KAGVTQTPRYLIKTRGQQVTLSCSPISGHRSVSWYQQTPGQGLQFLFEYFSETQRNKGNFPGRFSGRQFSNSRSEMNVSTLELGDSALYLCASSLAWDARNSYEQYFGPGTRLTVT.

This clonotype was detected many times. This rearrangement joins TRBV12-3 or TRBV12-4 to TRBJ2-7; 7 positions match TRBD2. The length of the CDR3 is 15 residues. V was pared by 5 bases and J by 5 bases, with 12 bases of the junction left unmatched. The CDR3 region is CASSPLVRGVHEQYF. The CDR3, as DNA: TGTGCCAGCAGTCCCCTGGTACGGGGGGTTCACGAGCAGTACTTC.

This clonotype showed up many times. The chain joins TRBV10-3 to TRBJ1-2; maybe TRBD1 (6 bases). Trimming shortened V by 3 bases and J by 7 bases, and 12 bases separated the two germline ends. Germline V gene lookup returns CDR1 ENHRY and CDR2 SYGVKD. CDR3 length: 13 residues. The CDR3 region is CAISEVQGLGYTF. CDR3 nucleotide sequence: TGTGCCATCAGTGAAGTACAGGGACTTGGCTACACCTTC.

This clonotype appeared many times. The chain has TRBV20-1 and TRBJ2-4, with D perhaps TRBD2 (7 bases). The CDR3 is 13 amino acids. Per the germline V gene, CDR1 is DFQATT and CDR2 is SNEGSKA (reference sequence). Trimming took 3 bases from V and 8 from J, leaving 14 bases between them. CDR3 sequence: CSASRGREDIQYF. The CDR3 DNA reads as TGCAGTGCTAGTAGGGGGAGGGAGGACATTCAGTACTTC.

The genes are TRBV29-1 and TRBJ1-5; a weak D match, TRBD1 (6 bases). This CDR3 is built from 15 residues. V lost 0 bases, J lost 4 bases, and 13 bases lay in between. CDR1 is SQVTM and CDR2 is ANQGSEA in the germline V gene. CDR3 in DNA: TGCAGCGTTGAAGAGGTTGCCACAGGGAATCAGCCCCAGCATTTT. Translating gives CSVEEVATGNQPQHF.

The chain links TRBV5-1 to TRBJ2-7; D is possibly TRBD1 or TRBD2 (6 bases each). Trimming removed 0 bases at V and 3 bases at J, with 13 bases between. The CDR3 has 15 residues. Germline V gene data show CDR1 as SGHRS and CDR2 as YFSETQ. The CDR3 loop reads CASSLGGAMDYEQYF. The CDR3 region has the DNA TGCGCCAGCAGCTTGGGGGGGGCAATGGACTACGAGCAGTACTTC.

The gene calls are TRBV12-3 or TRBV12-4 and TRBJ2-4; D is perhaps TRBD1 (6 bases). This CDR3 is built from 14 residues. Trimming took 7 bases from V and 5 from J, leaving 15 bases between them. This CDR3 is CASNPGTSQNIQYF. The CDR3 DNA reads as TGTGCCAGCAACCCTGGGACATCTCAAAACATTCAGTACTTC.

This clonotype showed up many times. The chain recombines TRBV12-3 or TRBV12-4 with TRBJ1-5, with D uncertain. Trimming cost V 5 bases and J 3 bases, with 17 bases left between them. This CDR3 is built from 16 residues. The CDR3 spells CASSSISVGFNQPQHF. The CDR3 bases are TGTGCCAGCAGTAGCATCTCGGTGGGGTTCAATCAGCCCCAGCATTTT.

In this sample, this clonotype turned up many times. The rearrangement links TRBV2 to TRBJ1-1; no clear D gene. Per the germline V gene, CDR1 is SNHLY and CDR2 is FYNNEI. Trimming took 7 bases from V and 6 from J, leaving 9 bases between them. The CDR3 consists of 11 residues. This CDR3 is CASKGASEAFF. DNA for the CDR3: TGTGCCAGCAAGGGTGCCTCTGAAGCTTTCTTT.

This clonotype was counted at least ten times. The genes are TRBV4-2 and TRBJ1-1, with 8 nucleotides matching TRBD1. Germline V CDR1 and CDR2: LGHNA, YNFKEQ. The CDR3 totals 14 residues. V lost 1 base, J lost 10 bases, and 8 bases stayed unmatched. The CDR3 spells CASSQGGTGKGAFF. In nucleotides, the CDR3 is TGTGCCAGCAGCCAAGGAGGGACAGGAAAGGGAGCTTTCTTT.

This clonotype was found many times. The chain combines TRBV7-8 with TRBJ1-5; the D gene is possibly TRBD1 (5 bases). V lost 0 bases to trimming and J lost 4 bases, with 13 bases between them. The CDR3 totals 16 residues. The germline gives CDR1 SGHVS, CDR2 FQNEAQ. The CDR3 spells CASSLAGRATNQPQHF. Here the CDR3 DNA reads TGTGCCAGCAGCTTAGCAGGCAGGGCAACGAATCAGCCCCAGCATTTT.

This chain uses TRBV20-1 with TRBJ2-2; D gene unclear. V lost 1 base to trimming and J lost 4 bases, with 10 bases between them. The CDR3 consists of 14 residues. Germline V lookup: CDR1 DFQATT, CDR2 SNEGSKA (reference sequence). CDR3 sequence reads: CSARGRGATGELFF. Here the CDR3 DNA reads TGCAGTGCTAGAGGCCGTGGAGCCACCGGGGAGCTGTTTTTT.

J is TRBJ2-5 and V is TRBV28; D is possibly TRBD1 or TRBD2 (6 bases each). CDR1 is MDHEN and CDR2 is SYDVKM in the germline V gene. This CDR3 is built from 14 residues. The V end was cut by 2 bases, the J end by 5 bases, with 12 bases between. The CDR3 reads CASSLPGAGETQYF. In DNA, the CDR3 is TGTGCCAGCAGTTTACCGGGGGCTGGGGAGACCCAGTACTTC. The variable domain in full, completed from reference TRBV28 and TRBJ2-5, reads DVKVTQSSRYLVKRTGEKVFLECVQDMDHENMFWYRQDPGLGLRLIYFSYDVKMKEKGDIPEGYSVSREKKERFSLILESASTNQTSMYLCASSLPGAGETQYFGPGTRLLVL.